The TCR beta chain described here comes from a study of cytomegalovirus exposure and HLA in healthy donors. Generated by immunoSEQ multiplex PCR, the TCRdb table keeps only in-frame clones and is missing some. This sample yields roughly 300,000 clones, of which 75% to 90% are seen a single time; around 0.8% belongs to the top ten. Germline lookup yields CDR1 MNHEY and CDR2 SMNVEV (reference sequence). With 8 bases removed from V and 2 bases from J, the gap between germline ends came to 15 bases. The CDR3 covers 14 residues. This clonotype was sampled from a woman between 18 and 29 years old in good health and CMV-seronegative. Input material: PBMCs. The chain recombines TRBV27 with TRBJ2-5; D may be TRBD1 (6 bases). The DNA of the CDR3 is TGTGCCAGCCCCGGACAGCTTCAACAAGAGACCCAGTACTTC. It codes for CASPGQLQQETQYF.